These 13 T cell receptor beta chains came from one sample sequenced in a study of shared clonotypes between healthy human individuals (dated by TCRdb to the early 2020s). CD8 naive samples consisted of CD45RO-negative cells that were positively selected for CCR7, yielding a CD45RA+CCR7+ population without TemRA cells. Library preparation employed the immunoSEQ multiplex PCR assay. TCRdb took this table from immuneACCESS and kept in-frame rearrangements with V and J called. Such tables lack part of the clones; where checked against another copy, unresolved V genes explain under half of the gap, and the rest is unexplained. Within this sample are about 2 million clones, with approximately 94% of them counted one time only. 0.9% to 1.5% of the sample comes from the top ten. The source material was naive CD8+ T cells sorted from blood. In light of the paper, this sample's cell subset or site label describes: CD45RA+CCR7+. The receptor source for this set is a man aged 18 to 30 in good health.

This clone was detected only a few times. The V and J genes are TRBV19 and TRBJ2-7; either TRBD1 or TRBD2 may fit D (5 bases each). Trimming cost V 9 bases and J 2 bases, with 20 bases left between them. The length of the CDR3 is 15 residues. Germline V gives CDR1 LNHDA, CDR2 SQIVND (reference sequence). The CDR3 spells CASARSGTDTYEQYF. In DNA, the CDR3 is TGTGCCAGCGCCAGATCCGGGACGGATACCTACGAGCAGTACTTC.

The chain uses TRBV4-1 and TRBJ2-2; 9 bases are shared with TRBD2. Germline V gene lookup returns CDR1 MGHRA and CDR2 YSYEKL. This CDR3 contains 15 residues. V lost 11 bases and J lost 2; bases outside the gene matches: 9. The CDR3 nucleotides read TGCGCCCTCCGCGGGGGGGGGACCAACACCGGGGAGCTGTTTTTT. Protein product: CALRGGGTNTGELFF.

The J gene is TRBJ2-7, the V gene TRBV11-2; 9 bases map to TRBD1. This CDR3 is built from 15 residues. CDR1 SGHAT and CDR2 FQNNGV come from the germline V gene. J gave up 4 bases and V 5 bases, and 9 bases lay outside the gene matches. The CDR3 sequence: CASSPSWTGEYEQYF. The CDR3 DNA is TGTGCCAGCAGCCCTAGCTGGACAGGGGAGTACGAGCAGTACTTC.

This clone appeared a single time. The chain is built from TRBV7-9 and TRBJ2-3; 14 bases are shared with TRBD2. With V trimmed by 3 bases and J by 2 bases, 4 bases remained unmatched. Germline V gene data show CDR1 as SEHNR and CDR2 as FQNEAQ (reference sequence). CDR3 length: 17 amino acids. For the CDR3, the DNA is TGTGCCAGCAGCTTTGGGACTAGCGGGAGTCACACAGATACGCAGTATTTT. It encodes CASSFGTSGSHTDTQYF.

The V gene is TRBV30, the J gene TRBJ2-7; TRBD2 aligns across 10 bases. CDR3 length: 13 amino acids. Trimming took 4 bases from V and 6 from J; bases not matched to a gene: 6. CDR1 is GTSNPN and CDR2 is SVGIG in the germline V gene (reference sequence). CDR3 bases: TGTGCCTGGACGGAGCGGGAGGGCCGCGAGCAGTACTTC. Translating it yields CAWTEREGREQYF.

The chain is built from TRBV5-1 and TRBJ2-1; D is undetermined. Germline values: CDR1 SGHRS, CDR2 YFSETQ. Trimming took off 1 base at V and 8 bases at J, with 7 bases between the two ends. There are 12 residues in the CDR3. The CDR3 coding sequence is TGCGCCAGCAGCTTGAGCAGCGATGAGCAGTTCTTC. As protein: CASSLSSDEQFF.

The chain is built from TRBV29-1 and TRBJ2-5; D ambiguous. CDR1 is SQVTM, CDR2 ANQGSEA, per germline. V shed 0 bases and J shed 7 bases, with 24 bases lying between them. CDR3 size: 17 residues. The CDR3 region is CSVEERAREVNLGTQYF. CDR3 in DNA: TGCAGCGTTGAAGAAAGGGCACGTGAGGTCAATCTCGGGACCCAGTACTTC.

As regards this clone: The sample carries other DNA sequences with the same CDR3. The CDR3 sequence is CASSFSETQYF. Written as DNA, the CDR3 is TGTGCCAGCAGCTTCAGCGAGACCCAGTACTTC. The chain has TRBV5-6 and TRBJ2-5; D not certain. V was pared by 2 bases and J by 5 bases, with 4 bases between. The CDR3 spans 11 residues. CDR1 and CDR2 (germline): SGHDT, YYEEEE.

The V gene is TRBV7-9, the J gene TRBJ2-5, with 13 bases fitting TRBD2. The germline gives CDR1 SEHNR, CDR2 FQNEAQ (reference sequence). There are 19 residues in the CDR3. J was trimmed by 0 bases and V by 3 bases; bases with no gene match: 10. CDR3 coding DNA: TGTGCCAGCAGCTTTGTGACTAGCGGGGGGTCTAAGTACCAAGAGACCCAGTACTTC. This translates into CASSFVTSGGSKYQETQYF.

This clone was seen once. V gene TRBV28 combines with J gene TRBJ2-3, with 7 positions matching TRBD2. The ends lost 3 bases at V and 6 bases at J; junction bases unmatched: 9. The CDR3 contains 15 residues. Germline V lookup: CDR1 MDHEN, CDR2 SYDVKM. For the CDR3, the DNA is TGTGCCAGCAGTTTGGCGGCGGGGGTTGGGGATACGCAGTATTTT. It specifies CASSLAAGVGDTQYF.

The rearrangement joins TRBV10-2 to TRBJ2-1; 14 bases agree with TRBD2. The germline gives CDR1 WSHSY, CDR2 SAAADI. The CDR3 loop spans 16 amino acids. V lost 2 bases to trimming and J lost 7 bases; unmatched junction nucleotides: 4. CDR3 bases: TGCGCCAGCAGTGAGGAGACTAGCGGGAGGGTGAATGAGCAGTTCTTC. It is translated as CASSEETSGRVNEQFF.

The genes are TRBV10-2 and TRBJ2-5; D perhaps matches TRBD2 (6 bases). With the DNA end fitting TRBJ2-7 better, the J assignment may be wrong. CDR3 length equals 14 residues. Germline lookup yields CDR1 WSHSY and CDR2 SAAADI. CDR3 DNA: TGCGCCAGCAGTCCTGACGGGGGATCCTACGAGCAGTACTTC. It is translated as CASSPDGGSYEQYF.

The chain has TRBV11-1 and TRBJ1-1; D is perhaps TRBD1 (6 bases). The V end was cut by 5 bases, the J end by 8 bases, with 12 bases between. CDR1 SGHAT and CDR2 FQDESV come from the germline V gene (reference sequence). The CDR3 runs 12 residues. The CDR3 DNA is TGTGCCAGCAGCCAGGGGCCCCCCGAAGCTTTCTTT. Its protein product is CASSQGPPEAFF. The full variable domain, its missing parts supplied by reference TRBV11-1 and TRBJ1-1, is EAEVAQSPRYKITEKSQAVAFWCDPISGHATLYWYRQILGQGPELLVQFQDESVVDDSQLPKDRFSAERLKGVDSTLKIQPAELGDSAMYLCASSQGPPEAFFGQGTRLTVV.